The TCR beta chain described here comes from a study of T cells in Graves' hyperthyroidism and ophthalmopathy. Whole-study results and caveats: Among clonotypes expanded in thyroid above 0.001, most were also found in blood.

In this sample, this clonotype turned up many times. Its antigen remains unknown. TCR beta CDR3 sequences were amplified from RNA transcripts. First-round RT-PCR with HTBI primers amplified the TCR CDR3 region. TCRdb recomputed calls from the multiplex PCR reads with MiXCR, one row per CDR3 protein. The sample carries more than 300,000 distinct CDR3 sequences, over 11% recorded once. V lost 2 bases to trimming and J lost 4 bases, with 9 bases between them. This CDR3 is 13 amino acids long. Germline lookup yields CDR1 GTSNPN and CDR2 SVGIG (reference sequence). PBMCs stemmed from about 9.5 ml fresh peripheral blood.

The origin of this receptor is a woman in her sixties or seventies with Graves' hyperthyroidism. The rearrangement uses TRBV30 and TRBJ2-1; D perhaps matches TRBD2 (6 bases). The specimen sequenced was blood. The CDR3 bases are TGTGCCTGGAGTCCGGGAGCGTACAATGAGCAGTTCTTC. Protein sequence: CAWSPGAYNEQFF.